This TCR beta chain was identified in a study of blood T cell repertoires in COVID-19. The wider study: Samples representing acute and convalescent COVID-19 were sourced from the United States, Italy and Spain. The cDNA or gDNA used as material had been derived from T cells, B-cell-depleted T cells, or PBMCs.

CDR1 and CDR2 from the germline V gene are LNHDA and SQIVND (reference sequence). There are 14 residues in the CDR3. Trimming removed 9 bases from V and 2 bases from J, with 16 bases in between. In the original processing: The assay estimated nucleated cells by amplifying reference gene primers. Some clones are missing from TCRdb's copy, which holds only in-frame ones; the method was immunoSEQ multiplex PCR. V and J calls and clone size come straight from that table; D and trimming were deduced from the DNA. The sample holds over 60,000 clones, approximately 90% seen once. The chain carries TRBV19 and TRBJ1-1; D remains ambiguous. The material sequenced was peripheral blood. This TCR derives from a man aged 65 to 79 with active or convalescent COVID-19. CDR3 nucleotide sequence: TGTGCCAGCGGCGAGGGCCCCGGTAACACTGAAGCTTTCTTT. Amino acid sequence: CASGEGPGNTEAFF.